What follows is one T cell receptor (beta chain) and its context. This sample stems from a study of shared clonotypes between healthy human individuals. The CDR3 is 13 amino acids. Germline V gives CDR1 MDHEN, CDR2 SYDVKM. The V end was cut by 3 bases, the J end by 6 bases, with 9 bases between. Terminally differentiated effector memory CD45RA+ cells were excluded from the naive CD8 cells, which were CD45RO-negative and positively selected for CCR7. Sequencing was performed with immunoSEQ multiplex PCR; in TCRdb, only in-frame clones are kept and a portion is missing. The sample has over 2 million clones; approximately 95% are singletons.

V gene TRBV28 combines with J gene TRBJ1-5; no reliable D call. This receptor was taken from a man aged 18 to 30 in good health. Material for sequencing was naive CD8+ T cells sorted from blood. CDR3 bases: TGTGCCAGCAGTTTCGAGTTCGGTCAGCCCCAGCATTTT. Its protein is CASSFEFGQPQHF.